This T cell receptor beta chain is from a study of regulatory and conventional T cells in RAG deficiency. The CDR3 sequence is 17 residues long. Germline V gene lookup returns CDR1 SGHKS and CDR2 YYEKEE (reference sequence). Trimming pared 5 bases from V and 5 bases from J, leaving 20 bases between. Profiled with immunoSEQ multiplex PCR; TCRdb holds only in-frame clones, not every one. The data contain approximately 28,000 clones, nearly 95% of them singletons. Whole-study results and caveats: Patient subsets had shorter CDR3s; Omenn Treg-Tconv overlap exceeded 80%.

Conventional CD4+ T cells were sorted from blood as CD25-low CD127-high cells. A note on this clone: Its antigen is unknown.

This same sample was also taken into another study, of regulatory T cells. This second study says: Primers: 52 TRBV forward and 13 TRBJ reverse. Patient repertoires had restricted TRB V-J pairs and skewed V and J usage, most in Tregs.

Material: CD25- CD4+ T cells sorted from blood. The V and J genes are TRBV5-5 and TRBJ1-6; D is perhaps TRBD1 (5 bases). This receptor was taken from a human donor in good health. The CDR3 loop is CASSYLPGTGNNSPLHF. In nucleotides, the CDR3 is TGTGCCAGCAGTTATCTACCCGGGACTGGGAATAATTCACCCCTCCACTTT.